Below are 26 T cell receptor beta chains sequenced from a single sample in a study of cytomegalovirus exposure and HLA in healthy donors. Primers for the PCR totalled 60 Vbeta and 13 Jbeta. Libraries were prepared by immunoSEQ multiplex PCR; TCRdb keeps only in-frame clonotypes and omits some of them. The repertoire consists of about 170,000 clones, with almost 75% occurring once and the leading ten covering 5% to 6.5%. Specimen: PBMCs. The receptors were sampled from a woman aged 18 to 35 in good health and CMV-seropositive.

The gene calls are TRBV18 and TRBJ1-1, with D tentatively TRBD1 (6 bases). Germline V gene sequence: CDR1 KGHSH, CDR2 LQKENI. This CDR3 is 15 amino acids long. Trimming removed 1 base at V and 0 bases at J, with 9 bases between. The CDR3 DNA is TGTGCCAGCTCACCACTCGGGACAATGAACACTGAAGCTTTCTTT. Translation: CASSPLGTMNTEAFF.

This rearrangement joins TRBV20-1 to TRBJ2-7, with D tentatively TRBD1 (8 bases). With 6 bases removed from V and 7 bases from J, the gap between germline ends came to 13 bases. This CDR3 has 11 amino acids. Germline V gene sequence: CDR1 DFQATT, CDR2 SNEGSKA (reference sequence). The CDR3 bases are TGCAGTGCGTACAGGGGGGGGGAGCAGTACTTC. Amino acids: CSAYRGGEQYF.

The gene calls are TRBV30 and TRBJ1-1; possibly TRBD1 for D (6 bases). This CDR3 region has 13 residues. V shed 4 bases and J shed 10 bases, with 19 bases lying between them. Germline CDR1 and CDR2: GTSNPN and SVGIG (reference sequence). CDR3 sequence: CAWIHWGRGLAFF. The CDR3 DNA reads as TGTGCCTGGATCCACTGGGGCAGGGGTTTAGCTTTCTTT.

The CDR3 protein is CASSRQGLSTGELFF. CDR3 nucleotides: TGTGCCAGCAGCCGACAGGGTCTGAGCACCGGGGAGCTGTTTTTT. The chain is built from TRBV6-5 and TRBJ2-2; 7 nucleotides agree with TRBD1. Trimming cost V 6 bases and J 4 bases; bases outside gene matches: 8. The CDR3 extends over 15 amino acids. Germline loops: CDR1 MNHEY, CDR2 SVGAGI.

The chain recombines TRBV4-3 with TRBJ2-1; tentatively, D is TRBD2 (7 bases). Trimming shortened V by 0 bases and J by 0 bases, and 12 bases separated the two germline ends. The CDR3 is 17 amino acids. Germline V gives CDR1 LGHNA, CDR2 YSLEER. CDR3 sequence: CASSQDLRGGSYNEQFF. The CDR3 DNA is TGCGCCAGCAGCCAAGATTTAAGGGGGGGCTCCTACAATGAGCAGTTCTTC.

J is TRBJ1-1 and V is TRBV19, with TRBD1 as a possible D gene (6 bases). CDR1 is LNHDA and CDR2 is SQIVND in the germline V gene (reference sequence). This CDR3 region has 17 residues. V was cut by 2 bases and J by 0 bases, with 16 bases left in between. Here the CDR3 reads CASSIPGPDRLNTEAFF. The CDR3 DNA is TGTGCCAGTAGTATACCGGGTCCGGACAGATTGAACACTGAAGCTTTCTTT.

V gene TRBV7-6 combines with J gene TRBJ1-6; 7 nucleotides match TRBD1. This CDR3 spans 17 amino acids. Germline V gene data show CDR1 as SGHVS and CDR2 as FNYEAQ. Unmatched junction bases numbered 10, after V lost 2 bases and J lost 6 bases. As DNA, the CDR3 is TGTGCCAGCAGCTTAATTCCGACAGGGATGGGTAATTCACCCCTCCACTTT. Translating gives CASSLIPTGMGNSPLHF.

The chain is built from TRBV5-1 and TRBJ2-7; 8 nucleotides agree with TRBD2. CDR1 SGHRS and CDR2 YFSETQ come from the germline V gene. CDR3 length: 14 residues. The trim removed 4 bases at V and 5 bases at J, leaving 8 bases unmatched. CDR3 amino acids: CASSTAKRENEQYF. As DNA, the CDR3 is TGCGCCAGCAGCACAGCCAAGCGGGAGAACGAGCAGTACTTC.

The CDR3 nucleotides read TGCGCCAGCAGCTTGGAAGGGGGGGCAGGGGGCCACGAGCAGTACTTC. Protein product: CASSLEGGAGGHEQYF. The rearrangement uses TRBV5-1 and TRBJ2-7; D perhaps matches TRBD1 (8 bases). The length of the CDR3 is 16 residues. Trimming shortened V by 0 bases and J by 5 bases, and 18 bases separated the two germline ends. Per germline, CDR1 SGHRS and CDR2 YFSETQ.

This clone was detected only a few times. The V and J genes are TRBV7-6 and TRBJ2-5; D uncertain. Germline V lookup: CDR1 SGHVS, CDR2 FNYEAQ. The CDR3 length is 14 residues. The V and J ends lost 4 bases and 5 bases respectively, with 14 bases between them. For the CDR3, the DNA is TGTGCCAGCAGCTCTCCCACCTCGCGGGAGACCCAGTACTTC. It codes for CASSSPTSRETQYF.

This chain joins TRBV5-1 and TRBJ2-1, with D tentatively TRBD2 (5 bases). In germline, CDR1 is SGHRS, CDR2 YFSETQ. The CDR3 is made up of 16 amino acids. V was clipped by 4 bases and J by 4 bases, with 18 bases between them. CDR3: CASSPLAGGPYNEQFF. As DNA, the CDR3 is TGCGCCAGCAGCCCTCTGGCAGGAGGACCATACAATGAGCAGTTCTTC.

V usage is TRBV10-3 and J usage is TRBJ1-5; 12 bases fit TRBD1. Trimming removed 11 bases from V and 5 bases from J; junction bases left unmatched: 13. There are 16 residues in the CDR3. The V gene's germline CDR1 is ENHRY and CDR2 SYGVKD. DNA of the CDR3: TGTGCCGCACAAGCAACCGGGACAGGGGGCGATCAGCCCCAGCATTTT. Translation: CAAQATGTGGDQPQHF.

The rearrangement links TRBV4-1 to TRBJ2-7; 10 nucleotides align to TRBD1. The J segment lost 7 bases and the V segment lost 4 bases, leaving 10 bases of the junction unmatched. CDR1 MGHRA and CDR2 YSYEKL come from the germline V gene. The CDR3 covers 15 residues. This CDR3 is CASSLQGTGEWEQYF. DNA for the CDR3: TGCGCCAGCAGCCTCCAAGGGACAGGGGAGTGGGAGCAGTACTTC.

This sequence joins TRBV29-1 and TRBJ1-2; D may be TRBD1 (5 bases). The length of the CDR3 is 11 residues. V was pared by 3 bases and J by 8 bases, with 10 bases between. Germline-derived CDR1 and CDR2 are SQVTM and ANQGSEA. CDR3 coding DNA: TGCAGCGTTGATGGGCGGGACGGCTACACCTTC. Translated, it gives CSVDGRDGYTF.

A single count supports this clone. The V call is TRBV4-2, the J call TRBJ2-7, with 8 positions matching TRBD2. Germline values: CDR1 LGHNA, CDR2 YNFKEQ. J gave up 7 bases and V 0 bases, and 8 bases lay outside the gene matches. This CDR3 has 15 amino acids. Written as DNA, the CDR3 is TGTGCCAGCAGCCAAGATCCAGCGGGGGAACTTGAGCAGTACTTC. As protein: CASSQDPAGELEQYF.

The chain couples TRBV4-3 to TRBJ1-2; perhaps TRBD1 as D (5 bases). From germline, CDR1 is LGHNA and CDR2 YSLEER. There are 17 residues in the CDR3. Deletions cut 0 bases from V and 4 bases from J, with 18 bases between. Written as DNA, the CDR3 is TGCGCCAGCAGCCAAGATCAGACAGCAGAAGGGGCCTATGGCTACACCTTC. This translates into CASSQDQTAEGAYGYTF.

V gene TRBV29-1 combines with J gene TRBJ1-1; 9 positions agree with TRBD1. The trim removed 3 bases at V and 8 bases at J, leaving 10 bases unmatched. The CDR3 has 14 residues. Germline CDR1 reads SQVTM; CDR2 reads ANQGSEA. CDR3 in amino acids: CSVDLQGAGGEAFF. The CDR3 nucleotides are TGCAGCGTTGACCTACAGGGGGCAGGGGGAGAAGCTTTCTTT.

The chain combines TRBV9 with TRBJ2-7, with 10 bases identical to TRBD2. This CDR3 is built from 15 residues. Germline V gives CDR1 SGDLS, CDR2 YYNGEE. V lost 0 bases to trimming and J lost 5 bases; unmatched junction nucleotides: 5. This CDR3 reads CASSVGTSGADEQYF. In DNA form, the CDR3 reads TGTGCCAGCAGCGTAGGAACTAGCGGGGCGGACGAGCAGTACTTC.

The genes are TRBV7-9 and TRBJ2-7; 9 nucleotides agree with TRBD1. The J segment lost 4 bases and the V segment lost 6 bases, leaving 7 bases of the junction unmatched. Germline V gene data show CDR1 as SEHNR and CDR2 as FQNEAQ (reference sequence). CDR3 size: 14 residues. CDR3 nucleotides: TGTGCCAGCAGTTCTGGACAGGGGCCTTACGAGCAGTACTTC. Translated: CASSSGQGPYEQYF.

The chain carries TRBV10-3 and TRBJ1-1; 7 nucleotides line up with TRBD1. Germline assignment: CDR1 ENHRY and CDR2 SYGVKD. J gave up 5 bases and V 9 bases, and 6 bases lay outside the gene matches. The CDR3 consists of 12 residues. The CDR3 here is CAITGVGTEAFF. The DNA of the CDR3 is TGTGCCATAACAGGGGTTGGAACTGAAGCTTTCTTT.

This chain uses TRBV13 with TRBJ1-1; TRBD1 agrees at 12 bases. This CDR3 contains 15 residues. The germline V gene encodes CDR1 PRHDT and CDR2 FYEKMQ (reference sequence). J gave up 6 bases and V 4 bases, and 6 bases lay outside the gene matches. In nucleotides, the CDR3 is TGTGCCAGCAGCTCCGGGACAGGGGGCTTGGCTGAAGCTTTCTTT. This sequence encodes CASSSGTGGLAEAFF.

This clone was found a few times. The chain couples TRBV12-1 to TRBJ2-2; TRBD1, the table's D call, lacks a check against the DNA. TRBV12-1 is recorded as a pseudogene. This CDR3 is built from 17 residues. This CDR3 reads CASSFDRGRINPGELFF. Here the CDR3 DNA reads TGTGCCAGCAGCTTCGACAGGGGAAGAATCAATCCCGGGGAGCTGTTTTTT.

V and J are TRBV14 and TRBJ1-2; D call uncertain. The CDR3 has 13 residues. Trimming took off 1 base at V and 5 bases at J, with 8 bases between the two ends. Looked up from germline, CDR1 is SGHDN and CDR2 is FVKESK. CDR3 in amino acids: CASSQGDWYGYTF. Here the CDR3 DNA reads TGTGCCAGCAGCCAAGGAGACTGGTATGGCTACACCTTC.

The genes are TRBV6-1 and TRBJ2-2; no clear D. The CDR3 covers 12 residues. Germline CDR1 reads MNHNS; CDR2 reads SASEGT. V was shortened by 7 bases and J by 6 bases, with 9 bases between the two germline ends. The CDR3 DNA follows: TGTGCCAGCAAGACACTCCCCGGGGAGCTGTTTTTT. This translates into CASKTLPGELFF.

This clone was seen a single time. J is TRBJ2-7 and V is TRBV5-1, with TRBD1 as a possible D gene (6 bases). CDR3 length: 14 amino acids. The V end was cut by 0 bases, the J end by 5 bases, with 12 bases between. Looked up from germline, CDR1 is SGHRS and CDR2 is YFSETQ. The CDR3 nucleotides read TGCGCCAGCAGCTTGGGTACCCCAGGGGACGAGCAGTACTTC. Amino acid sequence: CASSLGTPGDEQYF.

This clone was detected only a few times. The rearrangement joins TRBV20-1 to TRBJ2-1; the D gene is possibly TRBD2 (5 bases). V lost 3 bases and J lost 8, with 5 bases in between. This CDR3 is 10 amino acids long. CDR1 and CDR2 (germline): DFQATT, SNEGSKA (reference sequence). The chain's CDR3 is CSASGDEQFF. The CDR3, as DNA: TGCAGTGCTAGCGGGGATGAGCAGTTCTTC.